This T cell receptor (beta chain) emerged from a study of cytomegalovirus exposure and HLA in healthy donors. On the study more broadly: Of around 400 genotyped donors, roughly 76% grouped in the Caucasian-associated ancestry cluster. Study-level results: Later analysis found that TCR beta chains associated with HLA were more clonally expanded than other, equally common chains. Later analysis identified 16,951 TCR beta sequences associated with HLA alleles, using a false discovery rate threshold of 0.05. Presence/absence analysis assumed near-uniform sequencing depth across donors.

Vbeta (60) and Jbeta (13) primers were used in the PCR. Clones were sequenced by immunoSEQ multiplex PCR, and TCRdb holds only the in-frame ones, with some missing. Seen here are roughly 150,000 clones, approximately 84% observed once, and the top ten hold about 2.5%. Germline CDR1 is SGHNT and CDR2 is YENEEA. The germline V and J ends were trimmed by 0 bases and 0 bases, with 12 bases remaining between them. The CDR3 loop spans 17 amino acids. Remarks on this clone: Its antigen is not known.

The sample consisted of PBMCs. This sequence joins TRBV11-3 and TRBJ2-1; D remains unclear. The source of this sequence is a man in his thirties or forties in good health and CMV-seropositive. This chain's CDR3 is CASSLDPLVISYNEQFF. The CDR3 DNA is TGTGCCAGCAGCTTAGATCCTTTAGTGATCTCCTACAATGAGCAGTTCTTC. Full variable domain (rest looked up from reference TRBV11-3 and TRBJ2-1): EAGVVQSPRYKIIEKKQPVAFWCNPISGHNTLYWYLQNLGQGPELLIRYENEEAVDDSQLPKDRFSAERLKGVDSTLKIQPAELGDSAVYLCASSLDPLVISYNEQFFGPGTRLTVL.